The 20 T cell receptor beta chains presented below share a single source sample, sequenced in a study of blood T cell repertoires in COVID-19. This table comes from immunoSEQ multiplex PCR, and its TCRdb copy is limited to in-frame clones, with some not included. Of over 150,000 clones in the sample, 80% to 90% are singletons; the top ten hold around 2.7%. Material for sequencing was peripheral blood. All receptors come from a woman older than 75 with COVID-19, enrolled during active disease.

The chain links TRBV18 to TRBJ1-1; D perhaps matches TRBD1 (6 bases). In germline, CDR1 is KGHSH, CDR2 LQKENI. Deletions cut 5 bases from V and 3 bases from J, with 16 bases between. The CDR3 is 15 residues long. CDR3 nucleotide sequence: TGTGCCAGCTCAGGGGCCACAGGGCTTGACACTGAAGCTTTCTTT. Translated, it gives CASSGATGLDTEAFF.

This chain uses TRBV5-1 with TRBJ1-1; D not certain. This CDR3 region has 14 residues. CDR1 and CDR2 (germline): SGHRS, YFSETQ. V was shortened by 3 bases and J by 0 bases, with 9 bases between the two germline ends. CDR3 protein: CASSSDILNTEAFF. The CDR3 coding sequence is TGCGCCAGCAGCTCCGACATCCTGAACACTGAAGCTTTCTTT. The full variable domain, rest sourced from reference TRBV5-1 and TRBJ1-1, is KAGVTQTPRYLIKTRGQQVTLSCSPISGHRSVSWYQQTPGQGLQFLFEYFSETQRNKGNFPGRFSGRQFSNSRSEMNVSTLELGDSALYLCASSSDILNTEAFFGQGTRLTVV.

The J gene is TRBJ2-3, the V gene TRBV5-8; 9 bases line up with TRBD2. Germline trimming cut 1 base from V and 2 bases from J; bases unmatched to any gene: 8. The CDR3 has 17 amino acids. From germline, CDR1 is SGHTS and CDR2 YDEGEE. CDR3 in DNA: TGTGCCAGCAGCTTGCTGGTGGCTAGCGGGAACACAGATACGCAGTATTTT. Its protein product is CASSLLVASGNTDTQYF.

A single count supports this clone. V usage is TRBV4-2 and J usage is TRBJ2-2, with D possibly being TRBD1 (6 bases). CDR1 and CDR2 (germline): LGHNA, YNFKEQ. Trimming took off 5 bases at V and 0 bases at J, with 13 bases between the two ends. The CDR3 is 16 residues long. CDR3 nucleotide sequence: TGTGCCAGCAGCTTGTGGACAGCTACGAACACCGGGGAGCTGTTTTTT. It codes for CASSLWTATNTGELFF.

In its sample, this clone was seen a few times. The chain recombines TRBV6-5 with TRBJ1-5; tentative D call: TRBD1 (5 bases). The V end lost 4 bases, the J end lost 7 bases, and 8 bases lay between the germline ends. CDR3 length: 12 amino acids. Germline V gene sequence: CDR1 MNHEY, CDR2 SVGAGI. The CDR3, as DNA: TGTGCCAGCAGTTTTGACAGCCAGCCCCAGCATTTT. It yields the protein CASSFDSQPQHF.

The V call is TRBV28, the J call TRBJ2-1; a possible D gene is TRBD2 (5 bases). This CDR3 is 16 amino acids long. CDR1 and CDR2 from the germline V gene are MDHEN and SYDVKM. Trimming pared 5 bases from V and 1 base from J, leaving 15 bases between. The CDR3 spells CASSTMSGHSYNEQFF. DNA for the CDR3: TGTGCCAGCAGTACCATGAGCGGCCATTCCTACAATGAGCAGTTCTTC.

This chain joins TRBV7-8 and TRBJ1-4; 7 nucleotides match TRBD1. This CDR3 is built from 18 residues. Per germline, CDR1 SGHVS and CDR2 FQNEAQ. The junction had 13 bases not matched to a gene; V was cut back by 5 bases and J by 1 base. CDR3 nucleotides: TGTGCCAGCAGCCCGGGACAGATACCTAGAGGAACTAATGAAAAACTGTTTTTT. Protein product: CASSPGQIPRGTNEKLFF.

The chain joins TRBV5-1 to TRBJ2-3; tentative D call: TRBD2 (6 bases). V was shortened by 0 bases and J by 5 bases, with 10 bases between the two germline ends. CDR3 length equals 14 residues. Looked up from germline, CDR1 is SGHRS and CDR2 is YFSETQ. As DNA, the CDR3 is TGCGCCAGCAGCTTGGTGGGTAGCGGAGATACGCAGTATTTT. Translation: CASSLVGSGDTQYF.

CDR3 DNA: TGTGCCAGCAGTTCGATGGGCGAGACCCAGTACTTC. It yields the protein CASSSMGETQYF. The J gene is TRBJ2-5, the V gene TRBV27, with D hard to call. V gave up 4 bases and J gave up 5 bases, with 8 bases separating them. Looked up from germline, CDR1 is MNHEY and CDR2 is SMNVEV (reference sequence). CDR3 size: 12 residues.

The chain links TRBV11-2 to TRBJ2-7; 8 bases fit TRBD1. Germline V gene data show CDR1 as SGHAT and CDR2 as FQNNGV. V gave up 5 bases and J gave up 0 bases; unmatched junction bases: 3. This CDR3 region has 14 residues. CDR3 DNA: TGTGCCAGCAGCCCTGACAGGGGCTCCTACGAGCAGTACTTC. Its translation: CASSPDRGSYEQYF. Looking up the rest from reference TRBV11-2 and TRBJ2-7 gives the full variable domain: EAGVAQSPRYKIIEKRQSVAFWCNPISGHATLYWYQQILGQGPKLLIQFQNNGVVDDSQLPKDRFSAERLKGVDSTLKIQPAKLEDSAVYLCASSPDRGSYEQYFGPGTRLTVT.

In the case of this clone: Sequence at one end of the junction differs from germline and may be a read error. The CDR3 DNA sequence: TGCAGCGTAGCTAGCGGGAGGTCGGGCACGGATACGCAGTATTTT. It codes for CSVASGRSGTDTQYF. The chain employs TRBV29-1 and TRBJ2-3; 11 bases are shared with TRBD2. The CDR3 has 15 residues. CDR1 is SQVTM and CDR2 is ANQGSEA in the germline V gene.

A single count supports this clone. The V gene is TRBV18, the J gene TRBJ1-1; possibly TRBD1 for D (6 bases). The CDR3 covers 16 residues. Germline V gene sequence: CDR1 KGHSH, CDR2 LQKENI. V lost 2 bases and J 0 bases, leaving 13 bases between the germline ends. CDR3 sequence (DNA): TGTGCCAGCTCACCAAAAGACAGGTATATGAACACTGAAGCTTTCTTT. Protein: CASSPKDRYMNTEAFF.

The chain joins TRBV7-6 to TRBJ2-3; the match to TRBD2 covers 7 bases. The length of the CDR3 is 16 residues. Trimming removed 1 base from V and 2 bases from J; junction bases left unmatched: 6. Germline CDR1 is SGHVS and CDR2 is FNYEAQ. CDR3 bases: TGTGCCAGCAGCTTAGGCCTAGCGGAGTTCACAGATACGCAGTATTTT. Encoded protein: CASSLGLAEFTDTQYF. Based on the CDR3 plus reference TRBV7-6 and TRBJ2-3, the full variable domain is GAGVSQSPRYKVTKRGQDVALRCDPISGHVSLYWYRQALGQGPEFLTYFNYEAQQDKSGLPNDRFSAERPEGSISTLTIQRTEQRDSAMYRCASSLGLAEFTDTQYFGPGTRLTVL.

The chain combines TRBV27 with TRBJ2-5, with a possible D match to TRBD2 (6 bases). CDR1 is MNHEY, CDR2 SMNVEV, per germline (reference sequence). V dropped 3 bases and J dropped 7 bases, with 18 bases sitting between them. The CDR3 totals 15 residues. This chain's CDR3 is CASSFGGSPGGTQYF. The CDR3 nucleotides read TGTGCCAGCAGTTTTGGAGGGAGCCCCGGGGGGACCCAGTACTTC.

This chain connects TRBV5-1 to TRBJ2-1; the match to TRBD2 covers 8 bases. Germline V CDR1 and CDR2: SGHRS, YFSETQ. V dropped 3 bases and J dropped 2; count of bases not matched to a gene: 7. The CDR3 runs to 16 residues. CDR3 sequence (DNA): TGCGCCAGCAGCTGGGGAGGTAGCGGGGCCTACAATGAGCAGTTCTTC. This codes for CASSWGGSGAYNEQFF.

The chain links TRBV5-1 to TRBJ2-7, with D hard to call. Germline V gene data show CDR1 as SGHRS and CDR2 as YFSETQ. This CDR3 has 14 amino acids. V shed 0 bases and J shed 1 base, with 8 bases lying between them. The CDR3 protein is CASSLVSRSYEQYF. CDR3 sequence (DNA): TGCGCCAGCAGCTTGGTGTCGCGTTCCTACGAGCAGTACTTC.

This clone has a handful of counts. V and J are TRBV4-1 and TRBJ2-7; TRBD1 matches 11 bases. This CDR3 is 16 amino acids long. Per the germline V gene, CDR1 is MGHRA and CDR2 is YSYEKL. Unmatched junction bases numbered 3, after V lost 1 base and J lost 1 base. CDR3 amino acids: CASSQVGQGGSYEQYF. DNA of the CDR3: TGCGCCAGCAGCCAAGTGGGACAGGGGGGTTCCTACGAGCAGTACTTC.

This chain links TRBV27 with TRBJ2-3, with unresolved D. CDR1 is MNHEY and CDR2 is SMNVEV in the germline V gene (reference sequence). V lost 5 bases and J lost 2, with 8 bases in between. This CDR3 is built from 13 residues. This chain's CDR3 is CASSPLYTDTQYF. CDR3 in DNA: TGTGCCAGCAGTCCCCTGTACACAGATACGCAGTATTTT.

This clone was observed a single time. The genes are TRBV10-1 and TRBJ2-1; 7 nucleotides agree with TRBD2. V shed 2 bases, J shed 0 bases, and the junction held 1 base outside the gene matches. The CDR3 is 15 residues long. CDR1 and CDR2 (germline): WNHNN, SYGVQD (reference sequence). CDR3 sequence reads: CASSEGGGSYNEQFF. CDR3 nucleotide sequence: TGCGCCAGCAGTGAGGGGGGGGGCTCCTACAATGAGCAGTTCTTC.

J is TRBJ2-3 and V is TRBV9; 11 nucleotides align to TRBD2. In germline, CDR1 is SGDLS, CDR2 YYNGEE. This CDR3 comprises 18 residues. V was clipped by 3 bases and J by 6 bases; unmatched bases: 15. The CDR3 nucleotides read TGTGCCAGCAGCGCCAACAGAATAGCGGGGGGGGCCAGGGATACGCAGTATTTT. As protein: CASSANRIAGGARDTQYF.